This record looks at one T cell receptor (beta chain) sequence and its context. Its antigen remains unidentified. The CDR3 covers 12 residues. The V gene lost 5 bases and the J gene lost 9 bases, with 13 bases spanning the gap. CDR1 and CDR2 from the germline V gene are SGHTA and FQGNSA. This specimen comes from a study of OX40 agonist ivuxolimab in advanced cancers. General study points: CD4+ and CD8+ blood T cells expanded clonally by week 6 at 0.1 to 3.0 mg/kg.

TCRdb's copy holds only in-frame clones and misses some; the assay was immunoSEQ multiplex PCR. The sample shows around 100,000 clones, over 75% of them seen only once. This TCR came from an adult with an advanced solid tumor such as melanoma, head and neck, liver or kidney cancer. This specimen consisted of CD4+ or CD8+ T cells sorted from blood, obtained in a trial of the OX40 agonist ivuxolimab. The rearrangement joins TRBV7-2 to TRBJ2-5, with D possibly matching TRBD2 (5 bases). The CDR3: CASSRTQRPQYF. CDR3 nucleotides: TGTGCCAGCAGCCGGACTCAGCGGCCCCAGTACTTC.